This TCR beta chain was sequenced for a study of OX40 agonist ivuxolimab in advanced cancers. Study-wide context: Ivuxolimab was delivered to patients intravenously every 2 weeks at doses spanning 0.01 to 10 mg/kg. Eligibility admitted prior anti-PD-1, anti-PD-L1 or anti-CTLA-4 therapy; about 39% had some. Study-wide results and caveats: Some patients without response likewise showed low normalized clonal expansion.

TCRdb keeps only in-frame clones here, not all; method: immunoSEQ multiplex PCR. The sample shows tens of thousands of clones, 70% to 85% of them seen only once. In regard to this clone: Its antigen is not known.

Peripheral blood came from all dose cohorts at three timepoints. Germline CDR1 and CDR2: PRHDT and FYEKMQ (reference sequence). This CDR3 contains 16 residues. Trimming cost V 5 bases and J 3 bases; bases outside gene matches: 4. This chain joins TRBV13 and TRBJ2-3; TRBD2 matches at 14 bases. The TCR was taken from an adult with an advanced solid tumor such as melanoma, head and neck, liver or kidney cancer. The specimen comprised CD4+ or CD8+ T cells sorted from blood, sampled in a trial of the OX40 agonist ivuxolimab. The CDR3 bases are TGTGCCAGCAGCCAAGGGACTAGCGGGAGTACAGATACGCAGTATTTT. This codes for CASSQGTSGSTDTQYF.